The present T cell receptor (beta chain) was sequenced within a study of response to subunit inactivated influenza vaccine. The sample holds a few counts of this clonotype. The antigen remains undetermined. Via MiXCR, TCRdb re-called the RT-PCR reads, giving one row per CDR3 protein. The data hold about 700,000 distinct CDR3 sequences, with roughly 15% observed a single time. The CDR3 loop spans 16 amino acids. V lost 4 bases and J lost 6; bases outside the gene matches: 9. The germline gives CDR1 SGDLS, CDR2 YYNGEE. Regarding the study as a whole: Each seasonal influenza vaccination recruits few new T cells, the authors suggested.

The sample in question was PBMCs from blood, obtained roughly 15 days before vaccination. The chain couples TRBV9 to TRBJ2-3, with TRBD1 matching over 12 bases. This TCR came from a man in his fifties who received an inactivated influenza vaccine. CDR3 in DNA: TGTGCCAGCAGCCCAGAAGTCGGGACAGGGGGCGATACGCAGTATTTT. Protein sequence: CASSPEVGTGGDTQYF.